The 19 T cell receptor beta chains below were found in one sample sequenced in a study of graft-versus-host responses after intestinal transplantation. These receptors have no known antigen. Method: immunoSEQ multiplex PCR; TCRdb's copy keeps in-frame clones and lacks some. The data hold about 81,000 clones, with about 88% observed a single time. Sequencing used unstimulated CD4+ T cells sorted from spleen or lymph node cells, obtained before intestinal transplant. Receptors originate from a human donor who received an intestinal transplant.

J is TRBJ2-5 and V is TRBV29-1; TRBD1 agrees at 10 bases. V was clipped by 6 bases and J by 7 bases; unmatched bases: 11. Germline CDR1 and CDR2: SQVTM and ANQGSEA. The CDR3 has 14 residues. The CDR3 region is CSVISGQGGATQYF. CDR3 coding DNA: TGCAGCGTCATTAGCGGACAGGGGGGCGCGACCCAGTACTTC.

V is TRBV2 and J is TRBJ1-5; a possible D gene is TRBD1 (6 bases). V was shortened by 3 bases and J by 5 bases, with 11 bases between the two germline ends. The germline CDR1 and CDR2 sequences are SNHLY and FYNNEI. CDR3 length: 14 amino acids. Here the CDR3 reads CASSESGDYQPQHF. Written as DNA, the CDR3 is TGTGCCAGCAGTGAGTCAGGGGATTATCAGCCCCAGCATTTT.

V and J are TRBV5-1 and TRBJ2-5; the match to TRBD2 covers 15 bases. Germline V CDR1 and CDR2: SGHRS, YFSETQ. There are 16 residues in the CDR3. The junction had 6 bases not matched to a gene; V was cut back by 4 bases and J by 5 bases. The CDR3 DNA sequence: TGCGCCAGCAGCCCCGGACTAGCGGGGGGGGTGGAGACCCAGTACTTC. Translated, it gives CASSPGLAGGVETQYF. Full variable domain (remainder filled in from reference TRBV5-1 and TRBJ2-5): KAGVTQTPRYLIKTRGQQVTLSCSPISGHRSVSWYQQTPGQGLQFLFEYFSETQRNKGNFPGRFSGRQFSNSRSEMNVSTLELGDSALYLCASSPGLAGGVETQYFGPGTRLLVL.

This sequence joins TRBV28 and TRBJ2-7, with 7 bases identical to TRBD2. The CDR3 length is 13 residues. The V gene's germline CDR1 is MDHEN and CDR2 SYDVKM. The V segment lost 9 bases and the J segment 2 bases; nucleotides outside the gene matches: 7. In nucleotides, the CDR3 is TGTGCCAGTGGTACTAGCGTCACCTACGAGCAGTACTTC. Protein sequence: CASGTSVTYEQYF.

In this sample, this clone turned up once. The chain is built from TRBV6-1 and TRBJ1-2, with D perhaps matching TRBD1 (5 bases). The CDR3 is made up of 15 amino acids. CDR1 and CDR2 from the germline V gene are MNHNS and SASEGT. V lost 6 bases, J lost 4 bases, and 18 bases lay in between. This CDR3 is CASRGGSTVRYGYTF. In DNA, the CDR3 is TGTGCCAGCAGGGGGGGGTCGACAGTCCGCTATGGCTACACCTTC.

This sequence joins TRBV5-1 and TRBJ1-3; a possible D gene is TRBD1 (6 bases). Trimming took off 5 bases at V and 0 bases at J, with 6 bases between the two ends. Germline assignment: CDR1 SGHRS and CDR2 YFSETQ. This CDR3 comprises 13 residues. The CDR3 protein is CASRDSSGNTIYF. The CDR3 coding sequence is TGCGCCAGCAGGGACAGCTCTGGAAACACCATATATTTT.

The chain is built from TRBV10-3 and TRBJ2-5; 12 bases match TRBD2. Germline CDR1 is ENHRY and CDR2 is SYGVKD. The CDR3 consists of 16 residues. The V gene end was trimmed by 6 bases and the J gene end by 8 bases; junction bases not matched to a gene: 13. The DNA for the CDR3 is TGTGCCATCAGCCTTAGACTAGCGGGGGCGAGCGGTACCCAGTACTTC. This codes for CAISLRLAGASGTQYF.

The genes are TRBV15 and TRBJ2-5, with a possible D match to TRBD1 (7 bases). Germline V gene sequence: CDR1 LNHNV, CDR2 YYDKDF (reference sequence). The V end lost 5 bases, the J end lost 3 bases, and 13 bases lay between the germline ends. This CDR3 contains 14 residues. CDR3 bases: TGTGCCACCAGCCGGGGGACAGCGAAAGAGACCCAGTACTTC. Its translation is CATSRGTAKETQYF.

This clone occurred a few times. V usage is TRBV19 and J usage is TRBJ1-4; D perhaps matches TRBD1 (5 bases). Germline CDR1 reads LNHDA; CDR2 reads SQIVND (reference sequence). This CDR3 contains 14 residues. V was clipped by 6 bases and J by 5 bases, with 13 bases between them. The CDR3 DNA reads as TGTGCCAGTAGGGGGGGTCGCGGGAATGAAAAACTGTTTTTT. Amino acids: CASRGGRGNEKLFF. Using reference TRBV19 and TRBJ1-4 for the parts outside the CDR3, the full variable domain is DGGITQSPKYLFRKEGQNVTLSCEQNLNHDAMYWYRQDPGQGLRLIYYSQIVNDFQKGDIAEGYSVSREKKESFPLTVTSAQKNPTAFYLCASRGGRGNEKLFFGSGTQLSVL.

The rearrangement uses TRBV28 and TRBJ2-7, with D unresolved. CDR1 MDHEN and CDR2 SYDVKM come from the germline V gene. Trimming cost V 7 bases and J 4 bases, with 20 bases left between them. CDR3 length: 15 amino acids. The CDR3 loop reads CASTPVVPHGYEQYF. The DNA of the CDR3 is TGTGCCAGCACCCCTGTTGTCCCACATGGTTACGAGCAGTACTTC.

This clone appeared a single time. J is TRBJ1-6 and V is TRBV6-6; the D gene is possibly TRBD1 (5 bases). V lost 0 bases, J lost 6 bases, and 9 bases lay in between. The CDR3 has 15 amino acids. From germline, CDR1 is MNHNY and CDR2 SVGAGI (reference sequence). The CDR3 spells CASSYSTDPNSPLHF. For the CDR3, the DNA is TGTGCCAGCAGTTACTCGACAGACCCTAATTCACCCCTCCACTTT.

The chain carries TRBV11-2 and TRBJ2-5, with 7 bases lining up with TRBD1. J lost 3 bases, V lost 4 bases, and 5 bases had no gene match. This CDR3 spans 14 amino acids. CDR1 and CDR2 (germline): SGHAT, FQNNGV. The CDR3 reads CASSSEGAKETQYF. In DNA form, the CDR3 reads TGTGCCAGCAGCTCAGAGGGGGCTAAAGAGACCCAGTACTTC.

The rearrangement uses TRBV30 and TRBJ1-3; D is perhaps TRBD1 (6 bases). This CDR3 region has 14 residues. Per germline, CDR1 GTSNPN and CDR2 SVGIG (reference sequence). With 3 bases removed from V and 3 bases from J, the gap between germline ends came to 12 bases. The CDR3 DNA reads as TGTGCCTGGAGGCGAGGGGGAGTTGGAAACACCATATATTTT. Residues: CAWRRGGVGNTIYF.

The chain uses TRBV11-2 and TRBJ1-3; D is perhaps TRBD1 (5 bases). The V gene lost 5 bases and the J gene lost 2 bases, with 10 bases spanning the gap. The CDR3 length is 14 residues. Germline loops: CDR1 SGHAT, CDR2 FQNNGV. The CDR3 sequence: CASSQGVPGNTIYF. CDR3 nucleotides: TGTGCCAGCAGCCAGGGTGTCCCTGGAAACACCATATATTTT.

The chain carries TRBV5-6 and TRBJ1-5, with 12 bases aligning to TRBD1. The CDR3 contains 17 residues. Per germline, CDR1 SGHDT and CDR2 YYEEEE. V lost 4 bases to trimming and J lost 6 bases; unmatched junction nucleotides: 11. The CDR3, as DNA: TGTGCCAGCAGCCTAGGCTACGGGACAGGGGGCAGTCAGCCCCAGCATTTT. Residues: CASSLGYGTGGSQPQHF.

The rearrangement links TRBV6-4 to TRBJ1-5; D remains unclear. V was clipped by 3 bases and J by 5 bases, with 8 bases between them. This CDR3 has 13 residues. Germline V CDR1 and CDR2: MRHNA, SNTAGT. DNA for the CDR3: TGTGCCAGCAGTGAGCACGAGGATCAGCCCCAGCATTTT. This gives the protein CASSEHEDQPQHF.

This clone was seen more than once but under ten times. V and J are TRBV9 and TRBJ2-3; 9 positions agree with TRBD1. CDR1 is SGDLS and CDR2 is YYNGEE in the germline V gene. V gave up 0 bases and J gave up 2 bases; unmatched junction bases: 1. There are 15 residues in the CDR3. The CDR3 protein is CASSVGTGATDTQYF. The CDR3 nucleotides read TGTGCCAGCAGCGTAGGGACAGGGGCCACAGATACGCAGTATTTT.

This clone has a single count. The gene calls are TRBV5-6 and TRBJ1-2, with TRBD1 matching over 8 bases. The J segment lost 5 bases and the V segment lost 6 bases, leaving 6 bases of the junction unmatched. Germline CDR1 is SGHDT and CDR2 is YYEEEE. The CDR3 totals 13 residues. CDR3: CASTIRGQYGYTF. The CDR3, as DNA: TGTGCCAGCACCATCAGGGGGCAGTATGGCTACACCTTC. Filled out from reference TRBV5-6 and TRBJ1-2, the complete variable domain reads DAGVTQSPTHLIKTRGQQVTLRCSPKSGHDTVSWYQQALGQGPQFIFQYYEEEERQRGNFPDRFSGHQFPNYSSELNVNALLLGDSALYLCASTIRGQYGYTFGSGTRLTVV.

The chain carries TRBV5-1 and TRBJ1-4; 7 nucleotides line up with TRBD1. Germline V gives CDR1 SGHRS, CDR2 YFSETQ. Trimming took 4 bases from V and 1 from J; bases not matched to a gene: 4. CDR3 length: 15 residues. CDR3 amino acids: CASSATGVTNEKLFF. Written as DNA, the CDR3 is TGCGCCAGCAGCGCAACAGGGGTAACTAATGAAAAACTGTTTTTT.